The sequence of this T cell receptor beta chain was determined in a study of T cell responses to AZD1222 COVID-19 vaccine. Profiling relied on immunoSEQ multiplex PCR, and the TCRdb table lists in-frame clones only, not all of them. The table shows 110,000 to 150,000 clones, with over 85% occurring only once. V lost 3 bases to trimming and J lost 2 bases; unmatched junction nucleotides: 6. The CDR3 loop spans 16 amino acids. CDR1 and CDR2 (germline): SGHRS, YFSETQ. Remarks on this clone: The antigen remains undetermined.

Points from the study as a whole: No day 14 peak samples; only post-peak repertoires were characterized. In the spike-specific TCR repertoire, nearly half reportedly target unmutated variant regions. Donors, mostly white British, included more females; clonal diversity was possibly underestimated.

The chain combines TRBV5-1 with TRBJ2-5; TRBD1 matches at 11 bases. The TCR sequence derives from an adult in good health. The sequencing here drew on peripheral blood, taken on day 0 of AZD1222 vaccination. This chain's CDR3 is CASSSPWDRGQETQYF. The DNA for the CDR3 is TGCGCCAGCAGCTCGCCCTGGGACAGGGGGCAAGAGACCCAGTACTTC.